This TCR beta chain derives from a study of shared clonotypes between healthy human individuals (dated by TCRdb to the early 2020s). Some background on the complete study: The cohort included a few men and a couple of women between 18 and 49 years of age. Per donor, three plates each were used for CD4 naive and CD4 memory, two for CD8 naive, and one for CD8 memory. Blood TCR repertoires of several healthy adults were deeply sequenced to estimate repertoire size and the extent of clonotype sharing between individuals. To increase sequencing depth and limit assay-specific biases, TCR repertoire library preparation and sequencing were carried out by different laboratories using diverse techniques. Per donor, leukapheresis produced somewhere between about 0.9 and 10 billion PBMCs.

Using the deep immunoSEQ assay, TCR CDR3 regions were amplified from genomic DNA by multiplex PCR. For each cell subset, the extracted genomic DNA was distributed evenly across all wells of several immunoSEQ 96-well plates, and each plate served as one replicate. For sorted subsets, each replicate PCR was loaded with 200 to 250 ng genomic DNA, equivalent to 30,000 or so T cell genomes. Purified libraries were measured with a Qubit 3.0 fluorometer, size-checked on a Bioanalyzer 2100, and measured again with the KAPA Library Quantification kit. Every immunoSEQ 96-well plate was sequenced on a dedicated single-read 150-cycle Illumina NextSeq 550 flow cell. In the original analysis: The immunoSEQ output contained only junctional sequences without quality scores, so filtering could not match that applied to full-length reads. To assign V/J genes and CDR3, sequences were annotated against IMGT germline references using PyIR, a Python wrapper for IgBLAST v1.9. Reads with weak V/J assignments (E-value above 1e-6), missing CDR3, stop codons, out-of-frame junctions, or ambiguous translated residues were removed. V3J clonotypes were defined as sequences sharing the same inferred V gene, J gene, and CDR3 amino acid sequence. The percentage overlap between two repertoires was calculated by dividing the number of shared unique clonotypes by the size of the smaller repertoire. RTK rarefaction, the Chao1 estimator, and Recon v2.1 estimates of unobserved clonotypes were used to assess repertoire richness. OLGA was used to compute generation probabilities for all TCRbeta clonotypes that the gDNA method yielded from a few donors. TCRdb retrieved this table from immuneACCESS and kept in-frame rearrangements only. Not all clones are present; in checked studies, unresolved V genes account for under half, and no reason is known for the remainder. V, J and clone size reflect that table, while D and trimming were determined from the DNA. For this sample there are roughly 2.6 million clones; roughly 92% appear just once. Roughly 0.13% of the sample goes to the ten largest clones.

Donors were healthy HIV-negative adults with no recently reported acute infections or vaccinations. Every donor was a Caucasian adult residing in Nashville, Tennessee, USA. CD4+ T cells were enriched by magnetic negative selection; naive cells were then positively selected on CD45RA, and the negative fraction formed the memory subset. Blood was collected by leukapheresis, and PBMCs were isolated by Ficoll-Histopaque density gradient centrifugation and then cryopreserved in liquid nitrogen vapor phase. Purity and quantity of every magnetically sorted T cell population were checked by analytical flow cytometry. Genomic DNA was isolated from every sorted fraction and measured by UV absorbance on a Nanodrop 2000c. Turning to this clone: Its antigen is still unknown. No much larger clone exists at a distance of one base, and base qualities are not known.

General conclusions and limits of the study: Because the study included only a small number of donors, the genetic and exposure-history diversity represented was limited. When a few donors were compared, the shared fraction of clonotypes was roughly 5% for naive CD4, around 3.6% for naive CD8, more than 2% for memory CD4, and 0.4% for memory CD8. Based on pairwise subsampling, the degree of clonotype sharing among donors was expected to be affected by sequencing depth. Rarefaction of sorted-subset datasets indicated incomplete sequencing despite the large sequencing depth. Estimated clonotype richness was generally larger for naive than for memory subsets. Sampling was limited to blood, and TCR repertoires in tissue likely differ from TCR repertoires in blood. Clonotypes shared by all four sorted-subset donors showed higher generation probabilities than non-shared clonotypes.

V loses 0 bases, J loses 4 bases, and the germline ends lie 4 bases apart. Sequences SGHVS (CDR1) and FQNEAQ (CDR2) are obtained from the germline V gene. There are 13 amino acids in the CDR3, from cysteine to phenylalanine inclusive. The read is trimmed to its CDR3 DNA, 39 bases read in frame from base 1. The source of this sequence is a man in his late teens or twenties in good health. This receptor chain uses TRBV7-8 and TRBJ1-5; too little of a D gene remains to name it. Sequenced material: naive CD4+ T cells sorted from blood. The intended sense of this specimen's cell subset or site label: CD45RA+ positively selected. CDR3 reads: CASSLAANQPQHF. The DNA is as follows: TGTGCCAGCAGCTTAGCCGCGAATCAGCCCCAGCATTTT.